A selection of T cell receptor beta chains follows, all from one sample in a study of blood T cell repertoires in COVID-19. Sequencing used immunoSEQ multiplex PCR; TCRdb keeps in-frame clones, though not all of them. Of 250,000 or so clones in the sample, around nine tenths were seen once. Sequenced: PBMCs or T cells enriched from blood (not recorded which). Receptor source: a man in his thirties or forties who had recovered from COVID-19. Both conserved end residues are part of each CDR3. Fields, in order: clone size, J gene, V gene, D gene, CDR3 DNA, CDR3 protein. A D gene is named only where the DNA matches it firmly. Clone size is not always given. Where it is, it says once, few, many or a class for expanded clones.

>-|TRBJ1-2|TRBV6-5|-
TGTGCCAGCAGTTACGAAGTCGGCCCAGGCTATGGCTACACCTTC
CASSYEVGPGYGYTF
>-|TRBJ2-7|TRBV10-3|-
TGTGCCATCAGTGATGAGGGAGAGCAGTACTTC
CAISDEGEQYF
>-|TRBJ2-7|TRBV7-2|-
TGTGCCAGCAGCGCCTTACAGGTAACCTACGAGCAGTACTTC
CASSALQVTYEQYF
>-|TRBJ2-5|TRBV28|-
TGTGCCAGCAGCCAAACACACGATCCATGGCAGACCCAGTACTTC
CASSQTHDPWQTQYF
>few|TRBJ2-1|TRBV5-1|-
TGCGCCAGCAGCCGACAGGATCTGATCGGTGAGCAGTTCTTC
CASSRQDLIGEQFF
>once|TRBJ1-2|TRBV19|-
TGTGCCAGTAGTATAACCCAGGCTTATGGCTACACCTTC
CASSITQAYGYTF
>-|TRBJ2-1|TRBV7-8|TRBD1
TGTGCCAGCAGCACTCACCGACAGGGGAGGAATGAGCAGTTCTTC
CASSTHRQGRNEQFF
>-|TRBJ2-7|TRBV29-1|-
TGCAGCGTTGGGACAGCCATCGAGCAGTACTTC
CSVGTAIEQYF
>-|TRBJ2-6|TRBV6-1|TRBD1
TGTGCCAGCAGTGAAAGGGACAGGGGTCTCTCTGGGGCCAACGTCCTGACTTTC
CASSERDRGLSGANVLTF
>-|TRBJ2-7|TRBV20-1|TRBD2
TGCAGTGCTAGTGTAGTAGCGGGAGTTGGCGAGCAGTACTTC
CSASVVAGVGEQYF
>-|TRBJ2-1|TRBV2|TRBD1
TGTGCCAGCAGCCCTGACAGGGTAATCCAAGAGTTCTTC
CASSPDRVIQEFF
>-|TRBJ1-4|TRBV3-1/TRBV3-2|-
TGTGCCAGCAGCCAAAGCGAAAAACTGTTTTTT
CASSQSEKLFF
>-|TRBJ2-1|TRBV7-6|TRBD2
TGTGCCAGCAGCGTCGGGACTAGCGGTTACAATGAGCAGTTCTTC
CASSVGTSGYNEQFF
>-|TRBJ1-2|TRBV19|TRBD1
TGTGCCAGTACTGCCGGGACAGGCCCCTATGGCTACACCTTC
CASTAGTGPYGYTF
>-|TRBJ2-7|TRBV3-1/TRBV3-2|TRBD2
TGTGCCAGCAGCCCAGGACTAGCGGGAGGGCCCTACGAGCAGTACTTC
CASSPGLAGGPYEQYF
>-|TRBJ1-3|TRBV9|-
TGTGCCAGCAGCGTAGCTGGGGCAGGTGGAAACACCATATATTTT
CASSVAGAGGNTIYF
>-|TRBJ1-5|TRBV7-2|-
TGTGCCAGCAGCTTAGCGTCCAGGGCCAACCAGCCCCAGCATTTT
CASSLASRANQPQHF
>once|TRBJ2-7|TRBV5-5|-
TGTGCCAGCAGCTTGTGGTACAGCTCCCACGAGCAGTACTTC
CASSLWYSSHEQYF
>-|TRBJ1-5|TRBV2|-
TGTGCCAGCAGTGAAAACCAGGGGAGTCAGCCCCAGCATTTT
CASSENQGSQPQHF
>-|TRBJ1-6|TRBV3-1/TRBV3-2|TRBD1
TGTGCCAGCAGACTGGGACAGCCCAGAAGTAATTCACCCCTCCACTTT
CASRLGQPRSNSPLHF
>once|TRBJ1-4|TRBV10-1|-
TGCGCCACTATCGGATCAGAACAGGGACCAGCGGCTAATGAAAAACTGTTTTTT
CATIGSEQGPAANEKLFF
>once|TRBJ2-7|TRBV11-3|-
TGTGCCAGCAGCCAACTAGTGGGCGAGCAGTACTTC
CASSQLVGEQYF
>-|TRBJ2-6|TRBV4-1|-
TGCGCCAGCAGCCAAGATAGGGGGACGGAGAGCTCTGGGGCCAACGTCCTGACTTTC
CASSQDRGTESSGANVLTF
>-|TRBJ2-1|TRBV28|TRBD2
TGTGCCAGCAGTTCTTTAGCGGGCGGTGACCCCAATGAGCAGTTCTTC
CASSSLAGGDPNEQFF
>-|TRBJ1-4|TRBV7-9|-
TGTGCCAGCAGGCAGGACACCGGAGTACGTGAAAAACTGTTTTTT
CASRQDTGVREKLFF
>once|TRBJ1-5|TRBV5-6|-
TGTGCCAGCAGCCTGCAGGGAAAGGGCAATCAGCCCCAGCATTTT
CASSLQGKGNQPQHF
>-|TRBJ1-2|TRBV28|-
TGTGCCAGCAGTCCCACCCCACGTAGCTATGGCTACACCTTC
CASSPTPRSYGYTF
>-|TRBJ2-1|TRBV4-2|-
TGTGCCAGCAAAGGGAGGGGGGTCGATGAGCAGTTCTTC
CASKGRGVDEQFF
>-|TRBJ1-1|TRBV5-1|-
TGCGCCAGCAGCCCACGGACGGGAGGAAACACTGAAGCTTTCTTT
CASSPRTGGNTEAFF
>-|TRBJ2-3|TRBV7-8|TRBD2
TGTGCCAGCAGCCACGGGGCTAGCGGGGGGACTTACCTCACAGATACGCAGTATTTT
CASSHGASGGTYLTDTQYF
>-|TRBJ2-3|TRBV5-5|TRBD2
TGTGCCAGCAGCACACATAGCGGGCAACTCACAGATACGCAGTATTTT
CASSTHSGQLTDTQYF
>-|TRBJ2-7|TRBV11-2|-
TGTGCCAGCAGCCTGGGAACGCGGGCGGTAAGCTCCTACGAGCAGTACTTC
CASSLGTRAVSSYEQYF
>-|TRBJ1-5|TRBV7-9|TRBD1
TGTGCCAGCAGCCCCGGCCGGACAGGTGTAAATCAGCCCCAGCATTTT
CASSPGRTGVNQPQHF
>-|TRBJ1-4|TRBV2|-
TGTGCCAGCAGTGCCAGAGACGGGGAAAAACTGTTTTTT
CASSARDGEKLFF
>-|TRBJ1-3|TRBV28|-
TGTGCCAGCAGTTTACTGGACAGACCCTCTGGAAACACCATATATTTT
CASSLLDRPSGNTIYF
>-|TRBJ1-2|TRBV11-2|TRBD1
TGTGCCAGCAGCTCAGACAGGGTTGGAGGCTACACCTTC
CASSSDRVGGYTF
>-|TRBJ1-1|TRBV4-1|TRBD1
TGCGCCATCGGGACAGGGATGAACACTGAAGCTTTCTTT
CAIGTGMNTEAFF
>-|TRBJ2-7|TRBV5-4|TRBD2
TGTGCCAGCAGCCCGCAGCGGGACCAATACGAGCAGTACTTC
CASSPQRDQYEQYF
>-|TRBJ1-2|TRBV5-1|TRBD1
TGCGCCAGCAGCAGGACAGGGGTTGGCTATGGCTACACCTTC
CASSRTGVGYGYTF
>once|TRBJ2-1|TRBV10-3|-
TGTGCCATCACTGGGGCCGGTAATGAGCAGTTCTTC
CAITGAGNEQFF
>-|TRBJ2-3|TRBV10-1|TRBD2
TGCGCCAGCAGTGACCTAGCGGGAGGTAGAGATACGCAGTATTTT
CASSDLAGGRDTQYF
>-|TRBJ1-1|TRBV5-1|TRBD1
TGCGCCAGCAACAGACAGGGATCAAACACTGAAGCTTTCTTT
CASNRQGSNTEAFF
>once|TRBJ1-6|TRBV28|TRBD1
TGTGCCAGCAGAAGTACAGGGGCGCATAATTCACCCCTCCACTTT
CASRSTGAHNSPLHF
>-|TRBJ2-7|TRBV7-2|-
TGTGCCAGCAGCTTAGAGCGGGCCTACGAGCAGTACTTC
CASSLERAYEQYF
>-|TRBJ2-2|TRBV27|TRBD1
TGTGCCAGCAGCTCAGGGGGCGCGGGCACCGGGGAGCTGTTTTTT
CASSSGGAGTGELFF
>-|TRBJ1-2|TRBV6-5|-
TGTGCCAGCCGACGGGGGATGGGGCCAAATGGCTACACCTTC
CASRRGMGPNGYTF
>-|TRBJ2-1|TRBV24-1|TRBD2
TGTGCCACCAGGCCATCAGCGGGAGCTTCAAACGATGAGCAGTTCTTC
CATRPSAGASNDEQFF
>few|TRBJ1-6|TRBV28|-
TGTGCCAGCAGTTCAGCAGGGGATTCACCCCTCCACTTT
CASSSAGDSPLHF
>-|TRBJ1-6|TRBV7-9|-
TGTGCCAGCAGCTCCAGTCGAAACTCACCCCTCCACTTT
CASSSSRNSPLHF